This TCR beta chain was identified in a study of early stage breast cancer tumors. A word on this clone: The target antigen is unknown.

This CDR3 has 15 residues. V shed 4 bases, J shed 8 bases, and the junction held 8 bases outside the gene matches. From germline, CDR1 is SGHDT and CDR2 YYEEEE. Generated by immunoSEQ multiplex PCR, the TCRdb table keeps only in-frame clones and is missing some. The sample has around 53,000 clones, about nine tenths seen once. Study findings and constraints: Blood repertoires resembled normal breast more than tumor.

Sequences were obtained from blood. The sequence came from a person between 65 and 80 years old with breast cancer. The chain uses TRBV5-6 and TRBJ1-4; 10 bases are a match to TRBD1. This CDR3 reads CASSGRTGGGEKLFF. Written as DNA, the CDR3 is TGTGCCAGCAGCGGACGGACAGGGGGAGGCGAAAAACTGTTTTTT.